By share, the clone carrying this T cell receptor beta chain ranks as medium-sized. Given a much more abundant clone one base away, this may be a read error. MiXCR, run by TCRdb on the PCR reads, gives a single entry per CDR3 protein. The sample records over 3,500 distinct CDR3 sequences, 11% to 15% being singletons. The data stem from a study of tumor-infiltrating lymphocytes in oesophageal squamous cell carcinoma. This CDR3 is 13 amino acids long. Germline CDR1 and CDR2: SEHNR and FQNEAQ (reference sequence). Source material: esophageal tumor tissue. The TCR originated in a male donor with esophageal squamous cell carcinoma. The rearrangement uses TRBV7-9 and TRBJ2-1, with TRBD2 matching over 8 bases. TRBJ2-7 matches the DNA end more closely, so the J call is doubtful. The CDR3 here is CASSVGLVNEQYF. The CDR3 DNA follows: TGTGCCAGCAGCGTGGGACTAGTTAATGAGCAGTACTTC.